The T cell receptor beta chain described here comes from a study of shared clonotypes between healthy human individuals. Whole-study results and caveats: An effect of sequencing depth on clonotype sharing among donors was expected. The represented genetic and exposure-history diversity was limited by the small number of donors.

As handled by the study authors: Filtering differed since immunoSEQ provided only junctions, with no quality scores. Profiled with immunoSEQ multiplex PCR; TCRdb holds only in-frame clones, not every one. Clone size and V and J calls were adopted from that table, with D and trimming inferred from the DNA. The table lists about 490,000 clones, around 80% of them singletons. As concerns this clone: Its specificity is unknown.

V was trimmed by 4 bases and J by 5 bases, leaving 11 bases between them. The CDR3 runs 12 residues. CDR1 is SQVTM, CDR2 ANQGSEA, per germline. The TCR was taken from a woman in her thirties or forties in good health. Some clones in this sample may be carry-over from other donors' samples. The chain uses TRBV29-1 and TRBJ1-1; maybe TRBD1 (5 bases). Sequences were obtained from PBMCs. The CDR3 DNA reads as TGCAGCGTTGTGTCAGGGATTACTGAAGCTTTCTTT. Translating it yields CSVVSGITEAFF.